This TCR beta chain was sequenced in a study of cytomegalovirus exposure and HLA in healthy donors. Points from the study as a whole: Around 160 TCR beta chains were listed as cytomegalovirus-associated. The dataset shows that most TCR sequences were rare, while some public TCRs occurred in many donors. In vitro assays verified that a few CMV-associated chains recognized CMV antigens specifically.

Per the germline V gene, CDR1 is LGHNA and CDR2 is YSLEER. The CDR3 extends over 17 amino acids. V was clipped by 2 bases and J by 2 bases, with 15 bases between them. Notes on this clone: The antigen is undetermined.

This PCR relied on a set of 60 Vbeta primers and 13 Jbeta primers. Measured with immunoSEQ multiplex PCR; TCRdb has only the in-frame clones, and not every one. The repertoire includes some 150,000 clones, about 80% of them detected once, and about 1.3% sits in the top ten. This receptor was taken from a woman in her 50s in good health and CMV-seronegative. The chain employs TRBV4-3 and TRBJ1-4, with D unresolved. The sample was PBMCs. DNA for the CDR3: TGCGCCAGCAGCCAACACCTAGCCCTAGACACTAATGAAAAACTGTTTTTT. Its protein product is CASSQHLALDTNEKLFF.